A single sample gave rise to the 20 T cell receptor beta chains below, sequenced in a study of cytomegalovirus exposure and HLA in healthy donors. Primers for the PCR totalled 60 Vbeta and 13 Jbeta. Using immunoSEQ multiplex PCR, the repertoire was profiled, and TCRdb retains in-frame clones only, with some absent. The sample's table shows approximately 75,000 clones. Input material: PBMCs. The receptors here all came from a man aged 35 to 55 in good health and CMV-seronegative.

The J gene is TRBJ2-7, the V gene TRBV6-6, with a weak D call TRBD2 (7 bases). From germline, CDR1 is MNHNY and CDR2 SVGAGI (reference sequence). The CDR3 totals 16 residues. Trimming pared 0 bases from V and 4 bases from J, leaving 16 bases between. CDR3: CASSYSTVGGAYEQYF. CDR3 bases: TGTGCCAGCAGTTACTCCACGGTGGGGGGGGCATACGAGCAGTACTTC.

V and J are TRBV7-8 and TRBJ2-5, with TRBD2 as a possible D gene (7 bases). Trimming removed 5 bases from V and 5 bases from J, with 21 bases in between. This CDR3 comprises 16 residues. Germline lookup yields CDR1 SGHVS and CDR2 FQNEAQ. CDR3 DNA: TGTGCCAGCAGCCCCCGTGGGAGGGAGGGGGATGAGACCCAGTACTTC. This encodes CASSPRGREGDETQYF. The whole variable domain, filled in from reference TRBV7-8 and TRBJ2-5, reads GAGVSQSPRYKVAKRGQDVALRCDPISGHVSLFWYQQALGQGPEFLTYFQNEAQLDKSGLPSDRFFAERPEGSVSTLKIQRTQQEDSAVYLCASSPRGREGDETQYFGPGTRLLVL.

The chain is built from TRBV6-1 and TRBJ1-1, with D possibly matching TRBD1 (5 bases). V gave up 4 bases and J gave up 0 bases, with 9 bases separating them. Germline V gives CDR1 MNHNS, CDR2 SASEGT. CDR3 length: 14 residues. CDR3 amino acids: CASSVSGMNTEAFF. The CDR3 DNA reads as TGTGCCAGCAGTGTTTCAGGGATGAACACTGAAGCTTTCTTT.

V is TRBV9 and J is TRBJ2-5, with 8 bases matching TRBD1. Germline V gives CDR1 SGDLS, CDR2 YYNGEE. With V trimmed by 0 bases and J by 5 bases, 18 bases remained unmatched. The CDR3 sequence is 19 residues long. The CDR3 loop reads CASSVAPTSDRVKYETQYF. The CDR3 DNA sequence: TGTGCCAGCAGCGTAGCTCCTACCTCGGACAGGGTTAAGTATGAGACCCAGTACTTC.

In the case of this clone: The identical CDR3 is also encoded by other nucleotide sequences in the sample. This rearrangement joins TRBV6-5 to TRBJ1-2; D gene ambiguous. Per germline, CDR1 MNHEY and CDR2 SVGAGI. CDR3 size: 13 residues. The V end lost 0 bases, the J end lost 4 bases, and 6 bases lay between the germline ends. CDR3 sequence reads: CASSYSRGYGYTF. The CDR3 DNA is TGTGCCAGCAGTTACTCACGGGGCTATGGCTACACCTTC.

The chain carries TRBV27 and TRBJ2-1; TRBD2 matches at 10 bases. Germline CDR1 MNHEY, CDR2 SMNVEV (reference sequence). This CDR3 spans 17 amino acids. Trimming removed 2 bases from V and 8 bases from J; junction bases left unmatched: 12. CDR3: CASSLRVESSGSYEQFF. The CDR3 bases are TGTGCCAGCAGTTTAAGAGTCGAGTCTAGCGGGAGTTATGAGCAGTTCTTC.

J is TRBJ1-1 and V is TRBV20-1, with a possible D match to TRBD1 (6 bases). Trimming removed 7 bases from V and 8 bases from J, with 14 bases in between. Per germline, CDR1 DFQATT and CDR2 SNEGSKA (reference sequence). The CDR3 totals 11 residues. In DNA, the CDR3 is TGCAGTGGTGCAGGGGCGGAGGAAGCTTTCTTT. It is translated as CSGAGAEEAFF.

The genes are TRBV11-3 and TRBJ2-1; TRBD2 aligns across 11 bases. The CDR3 has 15 residues. The V and J ends lost 5 bases and 9 bases, in that order; junction bases with no gene match: 9. CDR1 is SGHNT, CDR2 YENEEA, per germline. The DNA of the CDR3 is TGTGCCAGCAGCCCCCGAGGTAGCGGGAGGGTTGAGCAGTTCTTC. It yields the protein CASSPRGSGRVEQFF.

The chain recombines TRBV15 with TRBJ2-7; 9 nucleotides match TRBD2. The CDR3 length is 16 residues. With 1 base clipped from V and 4 bases from J, the junction kept 8 bases outside the gene matches. The germline gives CDR1 LNHNV, CDR2 YYDKDF (reference sequence). The CDR3 nucleotides are TGTGCCACCAGCAGAGGGCTAGCGGGATCAGAATACGAGCAGTACTTC. Translation gives CATSRGLAGSEYEQYF. The full variable domain, completed using reference TRBV15 and TRBJ2-7, is DAMVIQNPRYQVTQFGKPVTLSCSQTLNHNVMYWYQQKSSQAPKLLFHYYDKDFNNEADTPDNFQSRRPNTSFCFLDIRSPGLGDTAMYLCATSRGLAGSEYEQYFGPGTRLTVT.

This chain connects TRBV6-1 to TRBJ2-7; no definite D call. This CDR3 contains 13 residues. The germline V gene encodes CDR1 MNHNS and CDR2 SASEGT. V was pared by 6 bases and J by 2 bases, with 11 bases between. This CDR3 is CASSLSLTYEQYF. CDR3 nucleotides: TGTGCCAGCAGCTTAAGCCTCACCTACGAGCAGTACTTC.

The chain employs TRBV28 and TRBJ1-5; 8 nucleotides match TRBD1. The V segment lost 2 bases and the J segment 4 bases; nucleotides outside the gene matches: 4. CDR1 is MDHEN, CDR2 SYDVKM, per germline. This CDR3 spans 15 amino acids. Written as DNA, the CDR3 is TGTGCCAGCAGTTTAGGTACAGGGGGTAATCAGCCCCAGCATTTT. Encoded protein: CASSLGTGGNQPQHF.

This CDR3 reads CASSDKGDGGRETQYF. Written as DNA, the CDR3 is TGTGCCAGCAGTGATAAAGGGGATGGGGGGAGAGAGACCCAGTACTTC. J is TRBJ2-5 and V is TRBV2; tentative D call: TRBD2 (6 bases). Trimming left V 3 bases short and J 4 bases short, with 18 bases between. The CDR3 runs to 16 residues. Per germline, CDR1 SNHLY and CDR2 FYNNEI.

The V gene is TRBV10-3, the J gene TRBJ2-5; perhaps TRBD2 as D (6 bases). CDR3 size: 16 residues. The ends were cut back, 4 bases at V and 4 bases at J, with 19 bases in the middle. Germline CDR1 reads ENHRY; CDR2 reads SYGVKD. CDR3 DNA: TGTGCCATCAGTGTTGGTACCGGGACTCCATTAGAGACCCAGTACTTC. Its translation is CAISVGTGTPLETQYF.

The chain employs TRBV5-6 and TRBJ1-1; 7 bases line up with TRBD1. CDR3 length: 14 amino acids. In germline, CDR1 is SGHDT, CDR2 YYEEEE. The V gene end was trimmed by 6 bases and the J gene end by 3 bases; junction bases not matched to a gene: 8. CDR3 bases: TGTGCCAGCACTAGGGGGCGAAGAGACACTGAAGCTTTCTTT. Translated, it gives CASTRGRRDTEAFF.

This chain connects TRBV4-2 to TRBJ1-6, with TRBD1 matching 7 bases. Trimming removed 0 bases from V and 5 bases from J; junction bases left unmatched: 4. The CDR3 loop spans 16 amino acids. Germline V gene sequence: CDR1 LGHNA, CDR2 YNFKEQ. DNA for the CDR3: TGTGCCAGCAGCCAAGATGGGACAGTTAATAATTCACCCCTCCACTTT. Translation: CASSQDGTVNNSPLHF.

The chain has TRBV18 and TRBJ1-3; a possible D gene is TRBD1 (6 bases). The V and J ends lost 4 bases and 2 bases respectively, with 9 bases between them. The germline gives CDR1 KGHSH, CDR2 LQKENI. The CDR3 loop spans 14 amino acids. CDR3 nucleotide sequence: TGTGCCAGCTCACGGACAGTAGCTGGAAACACCATATATTTT. This gives the protein CASSRTVAGNTIYF.

This sequence joins TRBV5-1 and TRBJ2-5; 7 bases agree with TRBD1. The J call is doubtful: the DNA matches TRBJ2-7 better. Germline values: CDR1 SGHRS, CDR2 YFSETQ. CDR3 length equals 15 residues. CDR3 sequence reads: CASRPSSQGEYEQYF. For the CDR3, the DNA is TGCGCCAGCAGACCAAGCTCCCAGGGGGAATACGAGCAGTACTTC.

The V gene is TRBV30, the J gene TRBJ1-2, with D unresolved. The CDR3 spans 13 residues. Germline CDR1 and CDR2: GTSNPN and SVGIG (reference sequence). The ends were cut back, 0 bases at V and 4 bases at J, with 9 bases in the middle. CDR3 region: CAWSVISGYGYTF. The CDR3 coding sequence is TGTGCCTGGAGTGTAATTTCAGGCTATGGCTACACCTTC.

The chain has TRBV5-1 and TRBJ2-5; tentatively, D is TRBD1 (6 bases). Germline V lookup: CDR1 SGHRS, CDR2 YFSETQ. Trimming took off 4 bases at V and 5 bases at J, with 12 bases between the two ends. The CDR3 loop spans 13 amino acids. In DNA form, the CDR3 reads TGCGCCAGCAGCCCGAAGGGGGTGGAGACCCAGTACTTC. Encoded protein: CASSPKGVETQYF.

In DNA, the CDR3 is TGCAGCGTTGCTGAGGGGGCTCCCTCTGGAAACACCATATATTTT. It specifies CSVAEGAPSGNTIYF. This chain uses TRBV29-1 with TRBJ1-3; 7 bases align to TRBD1. The junction had 6 bases not matched to a gene; V was cut back by 4 bases and J by 0 bases. This CDR3 spans 15 amino acids. CDR1 is SQVTM and CDR2 is ANQGSEA in the germline V gene.